Listed below are T cell receptor beta chains from one sample, sequenced in a study of OX40 agonist ivuxolimab in advanced cancers. The repertoire was sequenced with immunoSEQ multiplex PCR; TCRdb's copy has only in-frame clones and lacks some. This sample has approximately 60,000 clones, with approximately 92% found just once. The sample in question was CD4+ or CD8+ T cells sorted from blood, obtained in a trial of the OX40 agonist ivuxolimab. The receptors were sampled from an adult with an advanced solid tumor such as melanoma, head and neck, liver or kidney cancer. The CDR3 runs from the conserved cysteine through the conserved F or W.

V gene	J gene	CDR3 protein
TRBV2	TRBJ1-4	CASIVFGAGEKLFF
TRBV7-8	TRBJ2-7	CASSLEGQGYEQYF
TRBV27	TRBJ2-7	CASSSTQMSSGISYEQYF
TRBV19	TRBJ2-7	CASSLPGTGAEQYF
TRBV11-3	TRBJ2-1	CASSWTGINEQFF
TRBV28	TRBJ2-7	CASSFWSSGATYEQYF
TRBV28	TRBJ2-7	CASSLVRGHYEQYF
TRBV27	TRBJ2-1	CASSSGLAGNEQFF
TRBV30	TRBJ1-2	CAWRNYGYTF
TRBV19	TRBJ2-6	CASSIDLGANVLTF
TRBV27	TRBJ1-1	CASSFYGPNTEAFF
TRBV28	TRBJ2-2	CASSPEETGELFF
TRBV7-6	TRBJ2-1	CASSLASNEQFF
TRBV9	TRBJ1-1	CASSPRGENTEAFF
TRBV5-1	TRBJ1-1	CASSLFSGSEAFF
TRBV28	TRBJ2-7	CASSLLGGSYEQYF
TRBV9	TRBJ2-3	CASSAEDTQYF
TRBV16	TRBJ2-1	CASSQPRVWSYNEQFF
TRBV19	TRBJ2-7	CASSALGQIYEQYF
TRBV28	TRBJ2-5	CASSLPQGEGDQETQYF
TRBV7-8	TRBJ1-5	CASSLWGESNQPQHF
TRBV27	TRBJ1-2	CASMLYLGQGYGYTF
TRBV9	TRBJ1-2	CASSVGVEGQGGYTF
TRBV6-5	TRBJ1-2	CASSPQLTGDGYTF
TRBV19	TRBJ2-1	CASSITGGGTSYNEQFF
TRBV7-9	TRBJ1-1	CASSLASTELTEAFF
TRBV12-5	TRBJ2-7	CASGSIAGGDVAYEQYF
TRBV27	TRBJ1-6	CASRTGQRNSPLHF
TRBV5-6	TRBJ2-4	CASSLKGSQGIQYF
TRBV27	TRBJ2-7	CASLAPEPGPRGYEQYF
TRBV4-1	TRBJ2-3	CASSLTRAPSSTDTQYF
TRBV7-6	TRBJ2-1	CASSPNALSDEQFF
TRBV4-1	TRBJ2-1	CASSQDLYNEQFF
TRBV27	TRBJ2-7	CASSLSAGGAYEQYF
TRBV30	TRBJ1-1	CAWSVDTGLAFF
TRBV2	TRBJ1-5	CASSLQVSQPQHF
TRBV30	TRBJ2-3	CAWSEAGISPDTQYF